This TCR beta chain was observed in a study of shared clonotypes between healthy human individuals (dated by TCRdb to between 2020 and 2021). In the study overall: The cohort included a few men and a couple of women between 18 and 49 years of age. To increase sequencing depth and limit assay-specific biases, TCR repertoire library preparation and sequencing were carried out by different laboratories using diverse techniques. Per donor, leukapheresis produced somewhere between about 0.94 and 10 billion PBMCs. To estimate repertoire size and how much clonotypes are shared between individuals, the study performed deep sequencing of blood TCR repertoires from 4 to 6 healthy adults. The paper as a whole reports these results and caveats: Pairwise subsampling led to the expectation that sequencing depth would affect the degree of clonotype sharing among donors. Sampling was restricted to blood, and TCR repertoires in tissue are likely to differ from TCR repertoires in blood. Because the study included a small number of donors, the genetic and exposure-history diversity represented was limited.

Trimming takes 1 base from V and 0 bases from J, and the germline ends sit 9 bases apart. There are 15 amino acids in the CDR3, from cysteine to phenylalanine inclusive. Here the CDR3 DNA is all that survives: 45 bases in frame from base 1. CDR1 and CDR2 are drawn from the germline V gene: SGHRS, YFSETQ. Using the deep immunoSEQ assay, multiplex PCR amplified TCR CDR3 regions from genomic DNA. Genomic DNA extracted from each cell subset was distributed evenly over all wells of several immunoSEQ 96-well plates, and each plate served as one replicate. For unsorted PBMC, each replicate PCR was loaded with about 300 ng genomic DNA, equivalent to around 30,000 T cell genomes. Ten immunoSEQ deep assay plates were used to sequence unsorted PBMC genomic DNA. The purified libraries were quantified using a Qubit 3.0 fluorometer, sized with a Bioanalyzer 2100, and then quantified again using the KAPA Library Quantification kit. Every immunoSEQ 96-well plate was sequenced on a separate single-read 150-cycle Illumina NextSeq 550 flow cell. The paper's data handling went like this. Because the immunoSEQ output included only junctional sequences and no quality scores, the filtering could not be the same as the filtering used for full-length reads. Sequences were annotated with PyIR, a Python wrapper for IgBLAST v1.9, and V/J genes and CDR3 were assigned using IMGT germline references. Any read was removed if the V/J assignment was weak (E-value above 1e-6), the CDR3 was missing, or the read contained stop codons, out-of-frame junctions, or ambiguous translated residues. V3J clonotypes were defined by identical inferred V gene, J gene, and CDR3 amino acid sequence. Percentage overlap between repertoires was computed as shared unique clonotypes divided by the size of the smaller repertoire. Three approaches were used to assess repertoire richness: RTK rarefaction, the Chao1 estimator, and Recon v2.1 estimates of unobserved clonotypes. This is the immuneACCESS table as TCRdb keeps it, with only in-frame sequences that have V and J called. A part of the clones is gone; compared with another copy, unresolved V genes explain less than half, and the rest is unexplained. V and J calls and clone size come straight from that table; D and trimming were deduced from the DNA. Here the sample has 530,000 or so clones; nearly 80% occur a single time. Of the sample, around 12% is held by the ten largest clones.

Note on this clone: Its antigen is currently not known. There are no base qualities to consult, and no much larger clone falls within one base. The same CDR3 can be traced to other DNA sequences in this sample.

The donors were healthy, HIV-negative adults with no recently reported acute infections or vaccinations. Only Caucasian adults living in Nashville, Tennessee, USA were represented among the donors. For unsorted samples, roughly 81 million PBMCs were counted and genomic DNA was extracted with the QIAamp DNA Blood Mini kit. Blood was collected by leukapheresis, and PBMCs were isolated by Ficoll-Histopaque density gradient centrifugation and then cryopreserved in liquid nitrogen vapor phase. This clonotype was sampled from a woman in her thirties or forties in good health. Some clones in this sample may be carry-over from other donors' samples. Sequencing was carried out using PBMCs. The chain joins TRBV5-1 to TRBJ2-3, with the D gene uncertain. The CDR3 region has the sequence CASSLRDGSTDTQYF. The bases are TGCGCCAGCAGCTTGAGAGACGGGAGCACAGATACGCAGTATTTT.